This T cell receptor beta chain was sequenced during a study of cytomegalovirus exposure and HLA in healthy donors. Findings of the study overall: With DRB1 most and HLA-C fewest, TCR association rates differed between HLA loci in a later analysis. It was reported in a later analysis that an Asian-associated ancestry cluster showed fewer N-insertions than the 666-donor mean.

Points on this clone: Its antigen remains unidentified.

The primer mix had 60 Vbeta and 13 Jbeta primers. Original data processing: Later analysis identified tens of millions of unique TCR beta chains, about 10 million shared. Assay: immunoSEQ multiplex PCR; the TCRdb copy retains only in-frame clones and omits some. D and trimming come from the DNA, and the V and J calls and clone size come from that table. Counted here are about 150,000 clones, roughly three quarters occurring once; the ten biggest clones make up around 7%. The material sequenced was PBMCs. The receptor's source is a woman between 40 and 55 years old in good health and CMV-seropositive.

For the CDR3, the DNA is TGTGCCAGCAGCTACAGTATCGGCTACACCTTC. Translating gives CASSYSIGYTF. The J gene is TRBJ1-2, the V gene TRBV7-2, with unresolved D. With 4 bases removed from V and 8 bases from J, the gap between germline ends came to 8 bases. This CDR3 contains 11 residues. The germline gives CDR1 SGHTA, CDR2 FQGNSA.